The T cell receptor beta chain described here comes from a study of blood T cell repertoires in COVID-19. TCRdb keeps only in-frame clones here, not all; method: immunoSEQ multiplex PCR. The sample lists around 270,000 clones, less than 90% occurring once. This CDR3 contains 12 residues. CDR1 and CDR2 from the germline V gene are SQVTM and ANQGSEA. Trimming cost V 4 bases and J 8 bases, with 12 bases left between them. The receptor was derived from a woman aged 40 to 50 who had recovered from COVID-19. The rearrangement joins TRBV29-1 to TRBJ2-1, with D uncertain. Sequencing used peripheral blood. CDR3 DNA sequence: TGCAGCGTTGCTGCATTTCGGTATGAGCAGTTCTTC. Amino acids: CSVAAFRYEQFF.